Below, 28 T cell receptor beta chains from the same sample are listed, as sequenced in a study of regulatory T cells in long-lasting Graves disease (dated by TCRdb to 2020 to 2022). Library method: multiplex PCR. Instrument used: Illumina HiSeq 4000. TCR beta libraries were built with iRepertoire HTBI primers and Arm-PCR amplification of CDR3 regions. TCRdb reprocessed the public reads (quality trimming at Q25 with fastp, clone calling with MiXCR) and kept in-frame beta chains. Entries that share a CDR3 protein sequence are merged under the most common genes and DNA. Present in this sample are roughly 400,000 distinct CDR3 sequences, roughly 15% of which were seen just once. The ten largest clones capture about 23% of the sample. The sample's time point label is to be understood as: newly diagnosed GD, antithyroid drugs for less than 3 months. For both TCR sequencing and RNA sequencing, RNA was extracted from PBMCs in TRIzol.

The same sample was also studied in work on T cells in Graves' hyperthyroidism and ophthalmopathy.

The specimen comprised peripheral blood mononuclear cells (PBMCs), sampled at new diagnosis, from a patient treated with antithyroid drugs. These receptors all stem from a woman between 18 and 30 years old with Graves disease. Donor details come from another sample of the same person, matched by shared clones.

Comments on this clonotype: Since a much larger clone is just one base distant, this may be a read error. The chain carries TRBV28 and TRBJ2-4, with TRBD2 identical over 11 bases. This CDR3 region has 16 residues. The ends lost 11 bases at V and 7 bases at J; junction bases unmatched: 16. Germline V gene data show CDR1 as MDHEN and CDR2 as SYDVKM. The CDR3 DNA reads as TGTGCCCGCACCCAATCCGGTAGCGGGAGGGTGAACATTCAGTACTTC. Translation gives CARTQSGSGRVNIQYF.

This clonotype was seen repeatedly, ten times or more. The chain carries TRBV12-3 or TRBV12-4 and TRBJ2-7, with 7 bases matching TRBD2. V lost 3 bases to trimming and J lost 4 bases; unmatched junction nucleotides: 6. This CDR3 region has 14 residues. CDR3 in DNA: TGTGCCAGCAGTTTCCCGCGGGAGTCTTACGAGCAGTACTTC. Encoded protein: CASSFPRESYEQYF.

This clonotype was seen many times. The V call is TRBV28, the J call TRBJ1-1, with D perhaps matching TRBD1 (6 bases). CDR1 and CDR2 from the germline V gene are MDHEN and SYDVKM. V dropped 10 bases and J dropped 3 bases, with 9 bases sitting between them. This CDR3 spans 11 amino acids. CDR3 DNA sequence: TGTGCCACCACAGGGTACACTGAAGCTTTCTTT. The encoded protein is CATTGYTEAFF.

This clonotype was found a few times. This chain uses TRBV5-1 with TRBJ1-4, with 7 bases aligning to TRBD1. The length of the CDR3 is 15 residues. Germline V gene sequence: CDR1 SGHRS, CDR2 YFSETQ. V shed 0 bases and J 4 bases; nucleotides not matched to a gene: 3. CDR3 bases: TGCGCCAGCAGCTTGGAGACAGGGATTAATGAAAAACTGTTTTTT. Translating it yields CASSLETGINEKLFF.

This clonotype was observed a few times. The chain uses TRBV25-1 and TRBJ1-5; D gene uncertain. The CDR3 contains 16 residues. Trimming removed 3 bases from V and 1 base from J, with 13 bases in between. Germline V CDR1 and CDR2: MGHDK, SYGVNS. The CDR3 nucleotides read TGTGCCAGCAGTGAGGCCAGCGAAGCCAGCAATCAGCCCCAGCATTTT. Its translation is CASSEASEASNQPQHF. Drawing the rest from reference TRBV25-1 and TRBJ1-5, the complete variable domain is EADIYQTPRYLVIGTGKKITLECSQTMGHDKMYWYQQDPGMELHLIHYSYGVNSTEKGDLSSESTVSRIRTEHFPLTLESARPSHTSQYLCASSEASEASNQPQHFGDGTRLSIL.

This clonotype appeared a few times. Since a much larger clone is just one base distant, this may be a read error. The rearrangement joins TRBV28 to TRBJ2-3, with 7 nucleotides matching TRBD1. The CDR3 is 15 amino acids. Germline CDR1 and CDR2: MDHEN and SYDVKM. CDR3 in DNA: TGTACCAGCAGACCGGGACAGTACATTGGAGATACGCAGTATTTT. It translates to CTSRPGQYIGDTQYF.

The table lists this clonotype with many counts. The chain links TRBV7-2 to TRBJ2-7; tentatively, D is TRBD1 (6 bases). The germline V and J ends were trimmed by 5 bases and 0 bases, with 14 bases remaining between them. Per the germline V gene, CDR1 is SGHTA and CDR2 is FQGNSA. This CDR3 comprises 15 residues. CDR3 loop: CASSLGQLPSYEQYF. The CDR3, as DNA: TGTGCCAGCAGCCTCGGACAGCTCCCCTCCTACGAGCAGTACTTC.

The chain employs TRBV6-9 and TRBJ2-1, with 10 bases aligning to TRBD2. The V gene's germline CDR1 is MNHGY and CDR2 SVAAGI. After removal of 4 bases from V and 8 bases from J, the junction contained 8 bases not matched to a gene. The CDR3 is 15 amino acids. CDR3 coding DNA: TGTGCCAGCAGTTCAGCGGGAGGGCCAAGAGATGAGCAGTTCTTC. Translating it yields CASSSAGGPRDEQFF.

Many counts were recorded for this clonotype. This rearrangement joins TRBV9 to TRBJ2-7; D is perhaps TRBD2 (5 bases). The V gene lost 3 bases and the J gene lost 0 bases, with 7 bases spanning the gap. This CDR3 region has 13 residues. Looked up from germline, CDR1 is SGDLS and CDR2 is YYNGEE. The CDR3 reads CASSGRSSYEQYF. Here the CDR3 DNA reads TGTGCCAGCAGCGGGAGGAGCTCCTACGAGCAGTACTTC.

In this sample, this clonotype turned up many times. DNA for the CDR3: TGCAGTGCTAGCAAGAGGGTCTCCTACGAGCAGTACTTC. Protein: CSASKRVSYEQYF. The chain uses TRBV20-1 and TRBJ2-7; D perhaps matches TRBD2 (5 bases). Trimming left V 3 bases short and J 0 bases short, with 9 bases between. CDR3 size: 13 residues. The V gene's germline CDR1 is DFQATT and CDR2 SNEGSKA (reference sequence).

The V gene is TRBV20-1, the J gene TRBJ1-4; D unresolved. CDR1 is DFQATT and CDR2 is SNEGSKA in the germline V gene (reference sequence). This CDR3 is 12 amino acids long. The ends were cut back, 7 bases at V and 0 bases at J, with 6 bases in the middle. Written as DNA, the CDR3 is TGCAGTGTGGTTGCAACTAATGAAAAACTGTTTTTT. Translating it yields CSVVATNEKLFF.

The genes are TRBV3-1 and TRBJ1-3; 9 positions match TRBD1. Germline loops: CDR1 LGHDT, CDR2 YNNKEL (reference sequence). The ends lost 0 bases at V and 9 bases at J; junction bases unmatched: 6. This CDR3 has 15 residues. The DNA of the CDR3 is TGTGCCAGCAGCCAAGAATATGGACAGGGGCTCACCATATATTTT. Residues: CASSQEYGQGLTIYF.

As to this clonotype: Possible read error: a much larger clone is one base away. This chain joins TRBV5-1 and TRBJ2-3; 11 bases fit TRBD2. The CDR3 sequence is 18 residues long. Germline V gene sequence: CDR1 SGHRS, CDR2 YFSETQ. V lost 2 bases, J lost 0 bases, and 8 bases stayed unmatched. DNA for the CDR3: TGCGCCAGCAGCTTTCGTCCTAGCGGGAGGTATAGCACAGATACGCAGTATTTT. Translating gives CASSFRPSGRYSTDTQYF.

The chain carries TRBV2 and TRBJ2-3, with 8 bases aligning to TRBD2. Per germline, CDR1 SNHLY and CDR2 FYNNEI. This CDR3 has 16 amino acids. Trimming cost V 1 base and J 2 bases; bases outside gene matches: 5. The CDR3 DNA reads TGTGCCAGCAGTGAAGGTAGCGGGGCCAACACAGATACGCAGTATTTT. The encoded protein is CASSEGSGANTDTQYF.

This clonotype was counted a few times. The chain uses TRBV3-1 and TRBJ2-3, with a possible D match to TRBD2 (5 bases). Trimming shortened V by 5 bases and J by 3 bases, and 12 bases separated the two germline ends. Per germline, CDR1 LGHDT and CDR2 YNNKEL (reference sequence). The CDR3 loop spans 14 amino acids. DNA for the CDR3: TGTGCCAGCAGCGCTACTAGTTTTACAGATACGCAGTATTTT. This codes for CASSATSFTDTQYF.

This clonotype was detected ten times or more. The V call is TRBV6-5, the J call TRBJ2-7, with D perhaps TRBD1 or TRBD2 (5 bases each). The CDR3 totals 15 residues. Per the germline V gene, CDR1 is MNHEY and CDR2 is SVGAGI. With 2 bases removed from V and 4 bases from J, the gap between germline ends came to 15 bases. Here the CDR3 reads CASSYRDPTAYEQYF. CDR3 nucleotide sequence: TGTGCCAGCAGTTACAGGGACCCCACCGCATACGAGCAGTACTTC.

The chain combines TRBV25-1 with TRBJ2-7; D might be TRBD2 (6 bases). Germline loops: CDR1 MGHDK, CDR2 SYGVNS. Deletions cut 3 bases from V and 3 bases from J, with 15 bases between. CDR3 length equals 15 residues. CDR3 residues: CASSESGGTIYEQYF. The DNA of the CDR3 is TGTGCCAGCAGTGAGTCCGGCGGGACGATCTACGAGCAGTACTTC.

This clonotype was detected many times. The chain carries TRBV12-3 or TRBV12-4 and TRBJ2-3, with D unresolved. Trimming pared 2 bases from V and 5 bases from J, leaving 8 bases between. This CDR3 is 13 amino acids long. The chain's CDR3 is CASSLSTGDTQYF. DNA of the CDR3: TGTGCCAGCAGTTTATCCACTGGAGATACGCAGTATTTT.

The chain links TRBV7-3 to TRBJ2-7, with D unclear. With 4 bases removed from V and 1 base from J, the gap between germline ends came to 11 bases. The CDR3 has 14 amino acids. Germline V gene lookup returns CDR1 SGHTA and CDR2 FQGTGA. CDR3 nucleotides: TGTGCCAGCAGCTCCGACGGGCGATCCTACGAGCAGTACTTC. Amino acids: CASSSDGRSYEQYF.

In this sample, this clonotype turned up a few times. This chain joins TRBV10-3 and TRBJ1-2, with 7 bases identical to TRBD1. The CDR3 loop spans 19 amino acids. The germline V gene encodes CDR1 ENHRY and CDR2 SYGVKD. Germline trimming cut 0 bases from V and 0 bases from J; bases unmatched to any gene: 13. The CDR3 DNA sequence: TGTGCCATCAGTGAGTCCCACCGACAGGGCCCAGAAGCTAACTATGGCTACACCTTC. Translation gives CAISESHRQGPEANYGYTF.

Comment on this clonotype: The likely explanation is a read error, given a far larger clone one base away. This sequence joins TRBV11-2 and TRBJ2-1, with TRBD2 matching 7 bases. The V gene end was trimmed by 1 base and the J gene end by 10 bases; junction bases not matched to a gene: 10. This CDR3 has 15 residues. Germline CDR1 SGHAT, CDR2 FQNNGV. For the CDR3, the DNA is TGTGCCAGCAGCTTAGGGGACTATTATTCCTACGAGCAGTTCTTC. As protein: CASSLGDYYSYEQFF.

This clonotype was counted at least ten times. DNA for the CDR3: TGCGCCAGCAGCTTGCAAAGTAGCGGAGGGACCACCGGGGAGCTGTTTTTT. Amino acids: CASSLQSSGGTTGELFF. V is TRBV5-1 and J is TRBJ2-2, with D possibly being TRBD2 (6 bases). CDR1 SGHRS and CDR2 YFSETQ come from the germline V gene. Trimming pared 1 base from V and 4 bases from J, leaving 17 bases between. This CDR3 contains 17 residues. Full variable domain (rest looked up from reference TRBV5-1 and TRBJ2-2): KAGVTQTPRYLIKTRGQQVTLSCSPISGHRSVSWYQQTPGQGLQFLFEYFSETQRNKGNFPGRFSGRQFSNSRSEMNVSTLELGDSALYLCASSLQSSGGTTGELFFGEGSRLTVL.

The genes are TRBV4-2 and TRBJ2-5, with TRBD1 as a possible D gene (5 bases). V dropped 1 base and J dropped 3 bases, with 9 bases sitting between them. This CDR3 region has 14 residues. CDR1 LGHNA and CDR2 YNFKEQ come from the germline V gene. CDR3 sequence (DNA): TGTGCCAGCAGCCAAGTCGTAGGGGAAGAGACCCAGTACTTC. Translation: CASSQVVGEETQYF.

A word on this clonotype: A read error is the likely source, as a far larger clone sits one nucleotide away. The chain is built from TRBV11-2 and TRBJ2-4, with D perhaps given as TRBD1 or TRBD2 (5 bases each). The CDR3 covers 11 residues. V dropped 7 bases and J dropped 14 bases, with 15 bases sitting between them. The germline gives CDR1 SGHAT, CDR2 FQNNGV. The CDR3 loop reads CASTTSGPEYF. CDR3 DNA: TGTGCCAGCACCACCTCGGGACCCGAGTACTTC.

This clonotype was detected many times. CDR3 residues: CSAWRDRDNEQYF. The DNA of the CDR3 is TGCAGTGCTTGGCGGGACAGGGACAACGAGCAGTACTTC. The gene calls are TRBV20-1 and TRBJ2-7, with 9 bases lining up with TRBD1. The V gene's germline CDR1 is DFQATT and CDR2 SNEGSKA (reference sequence). The CDR3 is 13 amino acids. The J segment lost 5 bases and the V segment lost 5 bases, leaving 7 bases of the junction unmatched.

The V call is TRBV19, the J call TRBJ1-1; TRBD1 agrees at 9 bases. The CDR3 runs 14 residues. V trimming: 6 bases; J trimming: 7 bases; junction bases outside the gene matches: 9. From germline, CDR1 is LNHDA and CDR2 SQIVND (reference sequence). Written as DNA, the CDR3 is TGTGCCAGTAGAGGGGACAGGGCTTCGGTTGAAGCTTTCTTT. Translation gives CASRGDRASVEAFF.

The chain uses TRBV5-1 and TRBJ1-4; D not certain. Trimming stripped 0 bases from V and 3 bases from J, with 9 bases between. Germline-derived CDR1 and CDR2 are SGHRS and YFSETQ. This CDR3 has 15 residues. CDR3 region: CASSLDGRPNEKLFF. In DNA, the CDR3 is TGCGCCAGCAGCTTGGACGGGAGGCCTAATGAAAAACTGTTTTTT.

The chain combines TRBV27 with TRBJ1-2; no definite D call. The CDR3 runs 17 residues. Trimming removed 5 bases at V and 4 bases at J, with 23 bases between. The V gene's germline CDR1 is MNHEY and CDR2 SMNVEV (reference sequence). CDR3 sequence: CASSPPTPADLIYGYTF. Here the CDR3 DNA reads TGTGCCAGCAGTCCCCCGACACCCGCCGATCTTATCTATGGCTACACCTTC.